One and the same sample provided the 12 T cell receptor beta chains below, sequenced in a study of blood T cell repertoires in COVID-19. Using immunoSEQ multiplex PCR, the repertoire was profiled, and TCRdb retains in-frame clones only, with some absent. The sample carries approximately 250,000 clones, around 83% recorded once. The sequencing sample was made of peripheral blood. Source of these receptors: a man aged 35 to 55 who had recovered from COVID-19.

This clone was observed a single time. The V and J genes are TRBV2 and TRBJ2-2; the match to TRBD2 covers 10 bases. V lost 4 bases and J lost 5; bases outside the gene matches: 10. There are 17 residues in the CDR3. Per the germline V gene, CDR1 is SNHLY and CDR2 is FYNNEI. This CDR3 reads CASSAASGSRYTGELFF. DNA of the CDR3: TGTGCCAGCAGTGCGGCTAGCGGGAGTAGGTATACCGGGGAGCTGTTTTTT.

The chain has TRBV2 and TRBJ2-7; a possible D gene is TRBD1 (7 bases). The germline gives CDR1 SNHLY, CDR2 FYNNEI. Trimming cost V 8 bases and J 6 bases, with 14 bases left between them. CDR3 size: 12 residues. The DNA of the CDR3 is TGTGCCAGCGGGGGGACAGCGGTCGAGCAGTACTTC. Protein product: CASGGTAVEQYF.

V and J are TRBV27 and TRBJ2-5; TRBD1 might be the D (5 bases). Germline V gives CDR1 MNHEY, CDR2 SMNVEV (reference sequence). V was pared by 2 bases and J by 5 bases, with 12 bases between. CDR3 length: 14 residues. The CDR3 DNA is TGTGCCAGCAGTTTAAGGGGTGGTGGGGAGACCCAGTACTTC. Protein: CASSLRGGGETQYF.

The chain joins TRBV18 to TRBJ2-4; possibly TRBD1 for D (6 bases). The CDR3 has 16 amino acids. V lost 3 bases and J lost 0, with 12 bases in between. Germline CDR1 is KGHSH and CDR2 is LQKENI. The CDR3 nucleotides read TGTGCCAGCTCACCGAGGACAGCCATAGCCAAAAACATTCAGTACTTC. Translation: CASSPRTAIAKNIQYF.

The chain carries TRBV13 and TRBJ2-1; 11 bases line up with TRBD1. Germline V gene data show CDR1 as PRHDT and CDR2 as FYEKMQ (reference sequence). V lost 5 bases and J lost 5; bases outside the gene matches: 5. CDR3 size: 15 residues. In nucleotides, the CDR3 is TGTGCCAGCAGCCCCGGGACAGGGGGTCACAATGAGCAGTTCTTC. It specifies CASSPGTGGHNEQFF.

This clone appeared a few times. The chain joins TRBV5-1 to TRBJ2-7; 15 bases map to TRBD2. The CDR3 consists of 17 residues. V lost 7 bases and J lost 1; bases outside the gene matches: 9. Germline values: CDR1 SGHRS, CDR2 YFSETQ. The CDR3 loop reads CASESGTSGRLSYEQYF. The DNA of the CDR3 is TGCGCCAGCGAATCCGGGACTAGCGGGAGGTTATCCTACGAGCAGTACTTC. The full variable domain, its missing parts supplied by reference TRBV5-1 and TRBJ2-7, is KAGVTQTPRYLIKTRGQQVTLSCSPISGHRSVSWYQQTPGQGLQFLFEYFSETQRNKGNFPGRFSGRQFSNSRSEMNVSTLELGDSALYLCASESGTSGRLSYEQYFGPGTRLTVT.

The chain uses TRBV19 and TRBJ2-6, with D possibly matching TRBD2 (5 bases). Trimming left V 3 bases short and J 3 bases short, with 15 bases between. Germline-derived CDR1 and CDR2 are LNHDA and SQIVND (reference sequence). CDR3 length: 17 residues. In nucleotides, the CDR3 is TGTGCCAGTAGTATGCTAGCCACCTTCAGTGGGGCCAACGTCCTGACTTTC. Protein product: CASSMLATFSGANVLTF.

This sequence joins TRBV2 and TRBJ1-2, with 8 bases aligning to TRBD1. This CDR3 has 13 residues. The junction had 4 bases not matched to a gene; V was cut back by 8 bases and J by 2 bases. CDR1 is SNHLY, CDR2 FYNNEI, per germline. The CDR3 DNA sequence: TGTGCCAGCGGGGACAGGCAGAACTATGGCTACACCTTC. Its translation: CASGDRQNYGYTF.

The chain combines TRBV18 with TRBJ2-1, with 9 bases that match TRBD1. Per the germline V gene, CDR1 is KGHSH and CDR2 is LQKENI. The V segment lost 5 bases and the J segment 4 bases; nucleotides outside the gene matches: 6. This CDR3 has 15 amino acids. DNA of the CDR3: TGTGCCAGCTCAGAAGGACAGGGGCCATACAATGAGCAGTTCTTC. Translated, it gives CASSEGQGPYNEQFF.

Comments on this clone: Distinct nucleotide sequences in the sample also encode this CDR3. This rearrangement joins TRBV7-9 to TRBJ2-3; TRBD2 matches at 13 bases. This CDR3 has 16 residues. CDR1 and CDR2 from the germline V gene are SEHNR and FQNEAQ (reference sequence). V lost 4 bases, J lost 4 bases, and 5 bases stayed unmatched. DNA of the CDR3: TGTGCCAGCAGCTCCGGACTAGCGGGAGTGGCAGATACGCAGTATTTT. This encodes CASSSGLAGVADTQYF. Supplemented by reference TRBV7-9 and TRBJ2-3, the full variable domain reads DTGVSQNPRHKITKRGQNVTFRCDPISEHNRLYWYRQTLGQGPEFLTYFQNEAQLEKSRLLSDRFSAERPKGSFSTLEIQRTEQGDSAMYLCASSSGLAGVADTQYFGPGTRLTVL.

The chain combines TRBV2 with TRBJ2-7, with D possibly TRBD2 on 5 matching bases. Germline CDR1 and CDR2: SNHLY and FYNNEI. Deletions cut 6 bases from V and 0 bases from J, with 12 bases between. This CDR3 has 14 amino acids. The CDR3 sequence is CASRAKRISYEQYF. CDR3 DNA sequence: TGTGCCAGCAGAGCCAAGCGGATCTCCTACGAGCAGTACTTC.

The rearrangement uses TRBV19 and TRBJ2-5; the D is unclear. The germline CDR1 and CDR2 sequences are LNHDA and SQIVND (reference sequence). The CDR3 covers 14 residues. Trimming took off 5 bases at V and 0 bases at J, with 10 bases between the two ends. The CDR3, as DNA: TGTGCCAGTAGTCAGTGGGCGTACCAAGAGACCCAGTACTTC. Its translation: CASSQWAYQETQYF.